The 22 T cell receptor beta chains listed next were all sequenced from one sample in a study of Ad26.COV2.S vaccination and SARS-CoV-2 variants. Treatment defined: roughly 20 received Ad26.COV2.S at low or high dose, single or two shots; about 5 received placebo; per-sample allocation not given. Repertoires come from day 63 after the first vaccine or placebo injection. This table comes from immunoSEQ multiplex PCR, and its TCRdb copy is limited to in-frame clones, with some not included. The data hold 440,000 or so clones, with 80% to 90% observed a single time. The input for sequencing was peripheral blood, taken in a trial of Ad26.COV2.S vaccine versus placebo. Receptors originate from a person between 18 and 65 years old who received the Ad26.COV2.S COVID-19 vaccine or a placebo.

This clone was counted a few times. The genes are TRBV29-1 and TRBJ1-4; TRBD1 might be the D (5 bases). CDR3 length: 11 residues. CDR1 and CDR2 from the germline V gene are SQVTM and ANQGSEA. Between the trimmed V and J ends, which lost 6 bases and 8 bases, there was a span of 10 bases. CDR3 loop: CSVISGEKLFF. The CDR3 bases are TGCAGCGTGATATCAGGGGAAAAACTGTTTTTT.

V is TRBV3-1 (or the pseudogene TRBV3-2) and J is TRBJ1-2; 9 bases are a match to TRBD1. V dropped 0 bases and J dropped 6; count of bases not matched to a gene: 2. CDR1 is LGHDT and CDR2 is YNNKEL in the germline V gene (reference sequence). The CDR3 has 14 amino acids. CDR3 in DNA: TGTGCCAGCAGCCAAGAAACAGGGGGCGATGGCTACACCTTC. It encodes CASSQETGGDGYTF.

The chain links TRBV7-8 to TRBJ1-4, with D unclear. The CDR3 sequence is 14 residues long. Germline V CDR1 and CDR2: SGHVS, FQNEAQ. Trimming took off 2 bases at V and 4 bases at J, with 8 bases between the two ends. The CDR3 DNA sequence: TGTGCCAGCAGCTTACCAGGCGTTAATGAAAAACTGTTTTTT. It codes for CASSLPGVNEKLFF.

The rearrangement links TRBV19 to TRBJ2-5; D perhaps matches TRBD1 (6 bases). V lost 3 bases and J 3 bases, leaving 14 bases between the germline ends. The germline CDR1 and CDR2 sequences are LNHDA and SQIVND (reference sequence). This CDR3 is 15 amino acids long. DNA for the CDR3: TGTGCCAGTAGTATCAGGCAGGGGATTGAAGAGACCCAGTACTTC. This encodes CASSIRQGIEETQYF.

The chain combines TRBV9 with TRBJ2-7, with D possibly matching TRBD2 (7 bases). The V end lost 0 bases, the J end lost 3 bases, and 16 bases lay between the germline ends. The CDR3 spans 16 residues. Germline values: CDR1 SGDLS, CDR2 YYNGEE. The CDR3 protein is CASSVGGGQIFYEQYF. CDR3 DNA: TGTGCCAGCAGCGTAGGCGGGGGACAAATCTTCTACGAGCAGTACTTC.

This chain links TRBV5-1 with TRBJ1-4; 8 nucleotides align to TRBD1. The CDR3 has 15 residues. V trimming: 4 bases; J trimming: 4 bases; junction bases outside the gene matches: 6. Germline values: CDR1 SGHRS, CDR2 YFSETQ. CDR3 sequence (DNA): TGCGCCAGCAGCCCGATCGGACAGGGTAATGAAAAACTGTTTTTT. It is translated as CASSPIGQGNEKLFF.

The V call is TRBV7-2, the J call TRBJ2-1, with a possible D match to TRBD2 (7 bases). Per the germline V gene, CDR1 is SGHTA and CDR2 is FQGNSA. The CDR3 loop spans 17 amino acids. V was pared by 5 bases and J by 7 bases, with 24 bases between. This CDR3 is CASSPAPRGGAWNEQFF. The CDR3 region has the DNA TGTGCCAGCAGCCCTGCCCCTCGAGGGGGGGCATGGAATGAGCAGTTCTTC.

The CDR3, as DNA: TGTGCCAGCAGTCTGAGGGGGGGTAGCGGGAGCTGGTGGGAGACCCAGTACTTC. Encoded protein: CASSLRGGSGSWWETQYF. The rearrangement joins TRBV28 to TRBJ2-5; TRBD2 matches 9 bases. The CDR3 has 18 residues. Germline V gives CDR1 MDHEN, CDR2 SYDVKM. V lost 5 bases, J lost 5 bases, and 18 bases stayed unmatched. The whole variable domain, remainder taken from reference TRBV28 and TRBJ2-5, is DVKVTQSSRYLVKRTGEKVFLECVQDMDHENMFWYRQDPGLGLRLIYFSYDVKMKEKGDIPEGYSVSREKKERFSLILESASTNQTSMYLCASSLRGGSGSWWETQYFGPGTRLLVL.

This rearrangement joins TRBV6-5 to TRBJ1-5; D not resolved. The V and J ends lost 7 bases and 5 bases respectively, with 18 bases between them. This CDR3 is 15 amino acids long. Germline loops: CDR1 MNHEY, CDR2 SVGAGI. In nucleotides, the CDR3 is TGTGCCAGCACCGAGGCGGGGAATCGCGATCAGCCCCAGCATTTT. Encoded protein: CASTEAGNRDQPQHF.

The V call is TRBV5-1, the J call TRBJ2-7; 9 bases fit TRBD1. Germline V gives CDR1 SGHRS, CDR2 YFSETQ. There are 14 residues in the CDR3. V trimming: 7 bases; J trimming: 6 bases; junction bases outside the gene matches: 11. This chain's CDR3 is CASSAPGQGREQYF. The CDR3, as DNA: TGCGCCAGCTCAGCTCCGGGACAGGGCCGCGAGCAGTACTTC.

With regard to this clone: This specimen includes other DNA sequences encoding the same CDR3. The genes are TRBV19 and TRBJ1-1; the D is unclear. The CDR3 loop spans 12 amino acids. Germline loops: CDR1 LNHDA, CDR2 SQIVND (reference sequence). V lost 1 base to trimming and J lost 2 bases, with 2 bases between them. CDR3 sequence (DNA): TGTGCCAGTAGTATAGGTAACACTGAAGCTTTCTTT. Amino acids: CASSIGNTEAFF.

V usage is TRBV2 and J usage is TRBJ2-5, with D perhaps matching TRBD1 (6 bases). The CDR3 is made up of 12 amino acids. Trimming left V 7 bases short and J 5 bases short, with 11 bases between. Germline V gives CDR1 SNHLY, CDR2 FYNNEI. CDR3 nucleotide sequence: TGTGCCAGCATAGGCCAGGGGGAGACCCAGTACTTC. Encoded protein: CASIGQGETQYF.

The V gene is TRBV5-1, the J gene TRBJ1-3, with 7 bases lining up with TRBD1. The CDR3 loop spans 16 amino acids. The V gene end was trimmed by 2 bases and the J gene end by 2 bases; junction bases not matched to a gene: 7. The germline V gene has CDR1 SGHRS and CDR2 YFSETQ. CDR3 sequence reads: CASSFGDSQTGNTIYF. The CDR3 DNA sequence: TGCGCCAGCAGCTTCGGGGACAGCCAAACTGGAAACACCATATATTTT.

This sequence joins TRBV18 and TRBJ2-7, with TRBD1 identical over 10 bases. V lost 2 bases, J lost 3 bases, and 1 base stayed unmatched. CDR3 length: 14 amino acids. Germline CDR1 and CDR2: KGHSH and LQKENI. CDR3 DNA: TGTGCCAGCTCACCAGGGACAGGGGACTACGAGCAGTACTTC. Protein sequence: CASSPGTGDYEQYF.

V and J are TRBV18 and TRBJ1-2; 9 bases agree with TRBD1. The length of the CDR3 is 15 residues. V dropped 4 bases and J dropped 0; count of bases not matched to a gene: 3. Germline V CDR1 and CDR2: KGHSH, LQKENI. The CDR3 spells CASSQGTGTNYGYTF. DNA for the CDR3: TGTGCCAGCTCACAGGGGACAGGGACTAACTATGGCTACACCTTC. Variable domain in full (rest from reference TRBV18 and TRBJ1-2): NAGVMQNPRHLVRRRGQEARLRCSPMKGHSHVYWYRQLPEEGLKFMVYLQKENIIDESGMPKERFSAEFPKEGPSILRIQQVVRGDSAAYFCASSQGTGTNYGYTFGSGTRLTVV.

This clone was seen once. The V and J genes are TRBV5-4 and TRBJ1-2, with 8 bases lining up with TRBD1. Germline assignment: CDR1 SGHNT and CDR2 YYREEE (reference sequence). V gave up 7 bases and J gave up 4 bases; unmatched junction bases: 9. This CDR3 region has 14 residues. The CDR3 nucleotides read TGTGCCAGCGCTGCGGGACAGGCCGCCTATGGCTACACCTTC. Translating it yields CASAAGQAAYGYTF.

This CDR3 reads CAIAGGVGVDTQYF. The CDR3 DNA is TGTGCCATTGCAGGGGGGGTCGGGGTAGATACGCAGTATTTT. The V call is TRBV10-3, the J call TRBJ2-3; either TRBD1 or TRBD2 may fit D (7 bases each). The CDR3 runs 14 residues. The V end lost 9 bases, the J end lost 5 bases, and 18 bases lay between the germline ends. Germline values: CDR1 ENHRY, CDR2 SYGVKD.

J is TRBJ2-1 and V is TRBV7-2; 14 bases align to TRBD2. Germline V gene lookup returns CDR1 SGHTA and CDR2 FQGNSA. The CDR3 sequence is 14 residues long. The ends lost 4 bases at V and 15 bases at J; junction bases unmatched: 8. CDR3 coding DNA: TGTGCCAGCAGCTCGACTAGCGGGAGGGCCACGCCGTTCTTC. It specifies CASSSTSGRATPFF. The whole variable domain, filled in from reference TRBV7-2 and TRBJ2-1, reads GAGVSQSPSNKVTEKGKDVELRCDPISGHTALYWYRQSLGQGLEFLIYFQGNSAPDKSGLPSDRFSAERTGGSVSTLTIQRTQQEDSAVYLCASSSTSGRATPFFGPGTRLTVL.

V gene TRBV5-1 combines with J gene TRBJ2-7, with D possibly matching TRBD2 (6 bases). CDR3 length: 14 residues. The V and J ends lost 4 bases and 5 bases respectively, with 16 bases between them. CDR1 is SGHRS and CDR2 is YFSETQ in the germline V gene. The DNA for the CDR3 is TGCGCCAGCAGCCCGCGGCGGGATGTCGACGAGCAGTACTTC. Its translation: CASSPRRDVDEQYF.

This clone is a singleton in its sample. V is TRBV11-2 and J is TRBJ2-7; 8 nucleotides match TRBD1. The germline V gene encodes CDR1 SGHAT and CDR2 FQNNGV. The CDR3 covers 14 residues. Trimming at V came to 5 bases and at J to 1 base, leaving 4 bases not matched to a gene. CDR3: CASSVTGGSYEQYF. The DNA for the CDR3 is TGTGCCAGCAGCGTCACAGGGGGGTCCTACGAGCAGTACTTC.

The chain uses TRBV13 and TRBJ2-5, with D maybe TRBD2 (6 bases). This CDR3 contains 17 residues. V was cut by 0 bases and J by 4 bases, with 18 bases left in between. Germline CDR1 PRHDT, CDR2 FYEKMQ (reference sequence). CDR3 region: CASSLGLGGTRLETQYF. The CDR3 DNA is TGTGCCAGCAGCTTAGGATTGGGGGGAACACGATTAGAGACCCAGTACTTC.

The V gene is TRBV7-9, the J gene TRBJ1-2, with a weak D call TRBD1 (5 bases). Trimming stripped 4 bases from V and 5 bases from J, with 11 bases between. Per germline, CDR1 SEHNR and CDR2 FQNEAQ (reference sequence). The CDR3 is 13 amino acids. CDR3 in DNA: TGTGCCAGCAGCTACAGACAGTCGTATGGCTACACCTTC. This sequence encodes CASSYRQSYGYTF. Supplemented by reference TRBV7-9 and TRBJ1-2, the full variable domain reads DTGVSQNPRHKITKRGQNVTFRCDPISEHNRLYWYRQTLGQGPEFLTYFQNEAQLEKSRLLSDRFSAERPKGSFSTLEIQRTEQGDSAMYLCASSYRQSYGYTFGSGTRLTVV.